This T cell receptor (beta chain) was observed in a study of cytomegalovirus exposure and HLA in healthy donors. General observations from the study: A later look showed TCR association rates differing by HLA locus, highest for DRB1 and lowest for HLA-C.

Details on this clone: What it binds is unknown.

Trimming at V came to 2 bases and at J to 0 bases, leaving 6 bases not matched to a gene. The CDR3 has 18 residues. Germline CDR1 is SGHTA and CDR2 is FQGNSA. A multiplex PCR was run with 60 Vbeta primers and 13 Jbeta primers. As originally analysed: Unique TCR beta chains numbered approximately 80 million in a later analysis, with about 9.9 million shared. Here immunoSEQ multiplex PCR was the method, and the copy in TCRdb shows in-frame clones only, minus some. V, J and clone size are taken as reported in that table, and D and trimming were inferred from the DNA itself. Of approximately 97,000 clones listed, 81% are singletons.

The rearrangement links TRBV7-2 to TRBJ2-3; TRBD2 agrees at 12 bases. Sequenced: PBMCs. The TCR comes from a man aged 35 to 55 in good health and CMV-seropositive. CDR3 DNA sequence: TGTGCCAGCAGCTTATCCGGACTAGCGGGGAGAAGCACAGATACGCAGTATTTT. The encoded protein is CASSLSGLAGRSTDTQYF.